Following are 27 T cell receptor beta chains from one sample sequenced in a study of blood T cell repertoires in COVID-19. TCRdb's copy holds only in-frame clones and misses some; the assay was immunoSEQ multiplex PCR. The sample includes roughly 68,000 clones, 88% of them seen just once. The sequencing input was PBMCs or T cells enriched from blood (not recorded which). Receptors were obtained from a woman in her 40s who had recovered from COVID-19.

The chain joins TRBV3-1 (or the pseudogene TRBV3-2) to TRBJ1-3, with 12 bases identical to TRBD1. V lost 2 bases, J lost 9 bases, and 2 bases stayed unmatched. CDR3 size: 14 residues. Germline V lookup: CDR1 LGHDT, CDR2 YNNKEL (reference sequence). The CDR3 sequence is CASSQPGQGATIYF. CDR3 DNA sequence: TGTGCCAGCAGCCAACCGGGACAGGGGGCCACCATATATTTT.

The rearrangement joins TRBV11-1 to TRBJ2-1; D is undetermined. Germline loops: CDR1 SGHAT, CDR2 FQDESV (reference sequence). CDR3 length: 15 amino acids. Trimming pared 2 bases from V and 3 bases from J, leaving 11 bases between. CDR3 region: CASSLYLEVYNEQFF. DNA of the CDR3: TGTGCCAGCAGCTTATACCTTGAGGTCTACAATGAGCAGTTCTTC.

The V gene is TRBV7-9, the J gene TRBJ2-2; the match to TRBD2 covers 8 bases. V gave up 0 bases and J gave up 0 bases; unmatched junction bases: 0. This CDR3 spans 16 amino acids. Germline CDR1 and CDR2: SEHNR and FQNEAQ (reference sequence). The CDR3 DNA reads TGTGCCAGCAGCTTAGCTAGCGGGGCGAACACCGGGGAGCTGTTTTTT. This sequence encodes CASSLASGANTGELFF.

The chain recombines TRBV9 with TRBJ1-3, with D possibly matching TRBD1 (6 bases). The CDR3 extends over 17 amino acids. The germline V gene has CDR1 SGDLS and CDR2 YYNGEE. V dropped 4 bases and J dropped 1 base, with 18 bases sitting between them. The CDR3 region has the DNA TGTGCCAGCAGCCTACTACCCCGTGGACAGTCTGGAAACACCATATATTTT. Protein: CASSLLPRGQSGNTIYF.

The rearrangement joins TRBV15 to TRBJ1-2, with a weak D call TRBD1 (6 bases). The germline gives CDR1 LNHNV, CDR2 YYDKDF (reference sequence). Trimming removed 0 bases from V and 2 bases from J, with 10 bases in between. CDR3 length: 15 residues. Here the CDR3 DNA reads TGTGCCACCAGCAGAGATACAGGGTTGAACTATGGCTACACCTTC. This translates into CATSRDTGLNYGYTF.

The CDR3 protein is CASSEAGRGRAFF. The DNA for the CDR3 is TGTGCCAGCAGTGAAGCGGGCAGGGGGAGAGCTTTCTTT. The gene calls are TRBV6-1 and TRBJ1-1, with 7 bases aligning to TRBD1. V trimming: 0 bases; J trimming: 10 bases; junction bases outside the gene matches: 5. The CDR3 contains 13 residues. Germline loops: CDR1 MNHNS, CDR2 SASEGT.

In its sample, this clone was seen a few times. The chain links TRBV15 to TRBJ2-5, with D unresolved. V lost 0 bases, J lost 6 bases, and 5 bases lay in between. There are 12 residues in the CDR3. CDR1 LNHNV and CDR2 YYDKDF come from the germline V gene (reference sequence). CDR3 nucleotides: TGTGCCACCAGCAGAGATTACAAGACCCAGTACTTC. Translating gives CATSRDYKTQYF.

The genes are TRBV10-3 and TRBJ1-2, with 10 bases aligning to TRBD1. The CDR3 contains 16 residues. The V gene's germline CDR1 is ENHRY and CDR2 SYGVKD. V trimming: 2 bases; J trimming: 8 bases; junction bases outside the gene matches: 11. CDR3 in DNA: TGTGCCATCAGTGAGGGGACAGGGGCCTTCCCGAGCGGCTACACCTTC. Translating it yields CAISEGTGAFPSGYTF.

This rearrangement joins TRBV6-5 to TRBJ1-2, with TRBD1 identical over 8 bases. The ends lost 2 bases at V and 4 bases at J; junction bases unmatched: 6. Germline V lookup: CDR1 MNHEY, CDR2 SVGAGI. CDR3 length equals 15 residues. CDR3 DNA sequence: TGTGCCAGCAGTTACCGAGGACAGGGTACCTATGGCTACACCTTC. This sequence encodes CASSYRGQGTYGYTF.

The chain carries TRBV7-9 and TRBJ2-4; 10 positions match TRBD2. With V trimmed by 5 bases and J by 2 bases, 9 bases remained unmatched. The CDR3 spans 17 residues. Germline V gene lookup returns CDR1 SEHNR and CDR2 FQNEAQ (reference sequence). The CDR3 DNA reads TGTGCCAGCAGCCCATCAGCGGGGGGGCGGTCCAAAAACATTCAGTACTTC. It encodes CASSPSAGGRSKNIQYF.

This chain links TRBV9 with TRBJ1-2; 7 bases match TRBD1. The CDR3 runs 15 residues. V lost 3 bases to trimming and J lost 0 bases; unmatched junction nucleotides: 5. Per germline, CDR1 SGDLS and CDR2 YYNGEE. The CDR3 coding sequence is TGTGCCAGCAGCGCCTACAGGGGAGCTAACTATGGCTACACCTTC. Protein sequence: CASSAYRGANYGYTF.

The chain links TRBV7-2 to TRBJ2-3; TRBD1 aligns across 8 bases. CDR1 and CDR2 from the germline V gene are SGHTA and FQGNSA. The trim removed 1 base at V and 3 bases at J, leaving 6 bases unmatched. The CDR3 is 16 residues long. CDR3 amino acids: CASSLGAGTGTDTQYF. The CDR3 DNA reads TGTGCCAGCAGCTTAGGGGCGGGGACAGGTACAGATACGCAGTATTTT.

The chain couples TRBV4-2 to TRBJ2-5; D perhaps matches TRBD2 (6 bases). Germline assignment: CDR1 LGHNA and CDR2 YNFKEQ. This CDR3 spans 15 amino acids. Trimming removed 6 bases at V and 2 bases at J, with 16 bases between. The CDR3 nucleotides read TGTGCCAGCAGAGTCGGCGGGGAGCGTCAAGAGACCCAGTACTTC. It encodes CASRVGGERQETQYF.

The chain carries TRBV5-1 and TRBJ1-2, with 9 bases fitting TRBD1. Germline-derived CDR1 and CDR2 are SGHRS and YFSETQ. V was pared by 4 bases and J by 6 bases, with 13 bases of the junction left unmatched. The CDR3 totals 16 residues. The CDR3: CASSQRGDRVQDGYTF. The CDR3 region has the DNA TGCGCCAGCAGCCAAAGGGGGGACAGGGTGCAGGATGGCTACACCTTC.

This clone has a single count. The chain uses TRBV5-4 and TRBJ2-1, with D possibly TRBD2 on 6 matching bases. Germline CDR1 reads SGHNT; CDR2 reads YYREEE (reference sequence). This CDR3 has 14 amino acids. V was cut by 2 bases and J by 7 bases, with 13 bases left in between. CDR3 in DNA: TGTGCCAGCAGCTTCACTAGCTATGGGAATGAGCAGTTCTTC. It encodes CASSFTSYGNEQFF.

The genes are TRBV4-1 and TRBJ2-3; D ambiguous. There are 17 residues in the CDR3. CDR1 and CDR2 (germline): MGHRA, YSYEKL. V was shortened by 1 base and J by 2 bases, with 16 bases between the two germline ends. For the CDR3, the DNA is TGCGCCAGCAGCCAAGCCTTGAGACACCTTCCCACAGATACGCAGTATTTT. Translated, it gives CASSQALRHLPTDTQYF.

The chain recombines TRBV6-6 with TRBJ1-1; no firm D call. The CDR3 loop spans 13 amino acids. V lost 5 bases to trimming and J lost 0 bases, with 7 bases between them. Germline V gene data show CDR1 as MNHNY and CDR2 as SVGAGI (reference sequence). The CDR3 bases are TGTGCCAGCAGTGTAGATATGAACACTGAAGCTTTCTTT. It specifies CASSVDMNTEAFF.

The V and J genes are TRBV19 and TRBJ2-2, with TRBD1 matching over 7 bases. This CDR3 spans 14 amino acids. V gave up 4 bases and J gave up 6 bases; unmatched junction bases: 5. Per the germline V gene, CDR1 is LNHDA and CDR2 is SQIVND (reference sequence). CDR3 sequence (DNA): TGTGCCAGTAGTACACCCGACAGGGCCGGGGAGCTGTTTTTT. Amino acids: CASSTPDRAGELFF. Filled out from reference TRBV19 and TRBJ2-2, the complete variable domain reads DGGITQSPKYLFRKEGQNVTLSCEQNLNHDAMYWYRQDPGQGLRLIYYSQIVNDFQKGDIAEGYSVSREKKESFPLTVTSAQKNPTAFYLCASSTPDRAGELFFGEGSRLTVL.

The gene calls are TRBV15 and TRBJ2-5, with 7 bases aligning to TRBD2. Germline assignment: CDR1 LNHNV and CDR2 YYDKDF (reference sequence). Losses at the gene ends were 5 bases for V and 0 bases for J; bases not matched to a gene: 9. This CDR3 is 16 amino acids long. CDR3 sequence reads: CATSVWGEGDQETQYF. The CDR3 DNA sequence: TGTGCCACCAGCGTCTGGGGGGAGGGTGACCAAGAGACCCAGTACTTC. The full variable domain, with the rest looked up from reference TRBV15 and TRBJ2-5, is DAMVIQNPRYQVTQFGKPVTLSCSQTLNHNVMYWYQQKSSQAPKLLFHYYDKDFNNEADTPDNFQSRRPNTSFCFLDIRSPGLGDTAMYLCATSVWGEGDQETQYFGPGTRLLVL.

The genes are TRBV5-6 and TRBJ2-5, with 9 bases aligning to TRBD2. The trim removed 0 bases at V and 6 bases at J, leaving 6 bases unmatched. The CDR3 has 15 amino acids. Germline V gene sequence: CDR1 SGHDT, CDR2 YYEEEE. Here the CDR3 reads CASSLVRGGRKTQYF. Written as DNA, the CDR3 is TGTGCCAGCAGCTTGGTGCGGGGGGGCCGGAAGACCCAGTACTTC.

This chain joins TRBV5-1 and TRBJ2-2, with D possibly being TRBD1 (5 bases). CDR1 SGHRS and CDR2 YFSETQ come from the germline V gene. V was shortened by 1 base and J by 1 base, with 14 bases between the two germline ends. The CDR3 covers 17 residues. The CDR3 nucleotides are TGCGCCAGCAGCTTGCTTGGGCCAGGGAAGAACACCGGGGAGCTGTTTTTT. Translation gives CASSLLGPGKNTGELFF.

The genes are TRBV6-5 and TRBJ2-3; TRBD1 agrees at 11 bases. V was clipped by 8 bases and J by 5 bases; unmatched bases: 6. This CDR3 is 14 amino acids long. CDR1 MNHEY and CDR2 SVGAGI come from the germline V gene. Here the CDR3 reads CASGWDRGGDTQYF. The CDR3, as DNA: TGTGCCAGCGGCTGGGACAGGGGGGGAGATACGCAGTATTTT.

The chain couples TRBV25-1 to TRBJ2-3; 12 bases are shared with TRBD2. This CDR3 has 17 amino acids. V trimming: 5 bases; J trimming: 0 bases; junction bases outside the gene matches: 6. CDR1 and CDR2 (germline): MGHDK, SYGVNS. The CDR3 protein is CASSSRTSGASTDTQYF. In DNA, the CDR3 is TGTGCCAGCAGTTCTCGGACTAGCGGGGCTAGCACAGATACGCAGTATTTT.

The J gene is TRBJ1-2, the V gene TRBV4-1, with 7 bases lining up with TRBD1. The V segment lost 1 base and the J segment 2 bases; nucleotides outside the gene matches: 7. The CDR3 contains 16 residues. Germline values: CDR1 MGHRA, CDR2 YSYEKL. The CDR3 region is CASSQAATGWNYGYTF. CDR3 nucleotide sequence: TGCGCCAGCAGCCAAGCCGCGACAGGGTGGAACTATGGCTACACCTTC.

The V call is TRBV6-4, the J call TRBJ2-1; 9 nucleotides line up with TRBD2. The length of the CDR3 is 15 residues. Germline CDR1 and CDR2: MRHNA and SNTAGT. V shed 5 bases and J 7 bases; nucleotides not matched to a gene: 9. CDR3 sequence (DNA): TGTGCCAGCAGTCCAGCCGCGGGGGGGCTAAATGAGCAGTTCTTC. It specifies CASSPAAGGLNEQFF.

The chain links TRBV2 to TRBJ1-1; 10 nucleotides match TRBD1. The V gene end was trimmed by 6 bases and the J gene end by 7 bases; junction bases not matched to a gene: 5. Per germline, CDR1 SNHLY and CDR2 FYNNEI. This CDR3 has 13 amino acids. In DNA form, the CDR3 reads TGTGCCAGCAGACGGACAGGGGGGATTGAAGCTTTCTTT. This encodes CASRRTGGIEAFF.

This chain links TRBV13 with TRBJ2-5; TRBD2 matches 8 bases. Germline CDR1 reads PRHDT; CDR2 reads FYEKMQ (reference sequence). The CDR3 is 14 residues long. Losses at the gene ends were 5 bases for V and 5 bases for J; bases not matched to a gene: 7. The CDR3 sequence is CASSPRAGDETQYF. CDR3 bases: TGTGCCAGCAGCCCCCGAGCGGGGGATGAGACCCAGTACTTC.